Listed below are T cell receptor beta chains from one sample, sequenced in a study of T cells in Graves' hyperthyroidism and ophthalmopathy. TCRdb processed the multiplex PCR reads anew with MiXCR; each CDR3 protein has one entry. The sample holds around 450,000 distinct CDR3 sequences; 15% to 17% are singletons and the top ten take 13% to 15%. Material: blood. Receptors were obtained from a woman under 30 with Graves' hyperthyroidism. CDR3s leave out the opening cysteine and the closing phenylalanine or tryptophan.

v_gene	len	j_gene	CDR3aa
TRBV7-3	13	TRBJ2-2	ASSLIGSNTGELF
TRBV25-1	14	TRBJ1-1	ASSDRLTGMNTEAF
TRBV11-2	12	TRBJ2-3	ASSLMVSTDTQY
TRBV20-1	13	TRBJ2-2	SARGFGDSTGELF
TRBV15	14	TRBJ1-2	ATSGRPRGRHYGYT
TRBV10-3	13	TRBJ2-1	AISETSGNYNEQF
TRBV6-2/TRBV6-3	15	TRBJ1-1	ASSYGGTGIKAAEAF
TRBV6-4	15	TRBJ2-2	ASSDWDPAGKPGELF
TRBV11-3	10	TRBJ2-3	ASSDLTDTQY
TRBV7-8	13	TRBJ1-5	ASSLGSAGNQPQH
TRBV18	12	TRBJ1-2	ASSPPGQGGSYT
TRBV3-1	12	TRBJ2-3	ASSQVVGTDTQY
TRBV7-9	16	TRBJ2-7	ASSLVLGRGNAAYERY
TRBV29-1	12	TRBJ2-3	SSHGGRSTDTQY
TRBV6-5	15	TRBJ2-7	ASSYSTGGGNSYEQY
TRBV4-2	11	TRBJ2-5	ASSQASRETQY
TRBV11-2	13	TRBJ2-5	ASSFGTNYQETQY
TRBV7-9	13	TRBJ2-7	ASSSTGLGSYEQY
TRBV2	12	TRBJ1-1	ASSDVFENTEAF
TRBV20-1	13	TRBJ2-1	SATRTSGSPNEQF
TRBV11-1	16	TRBJ1-3	ASSSTPRQGNSRNTIY
TRBV27	9	TRBJ2-7	ASSLQGEQY
TRBV28	14	TRBJ1-5	ASTPLGGARAQPQH
TRBV7-2	11	TRBJ2-1	ASSSDGPGEQF
TRBV20-1	12	TRBJ2-2	SARGGANTGELF
TRBV2	16	TRBJ2-5	ASSASGSDSWYQETQY
TRBV3-1	14	TRBJ2-1	ASSQLTSGRDGEQF